This record concerns one TCR beta chain sequence. This CDR3 has 14 amino acids. V dropped 5 bases and J dropped 5 bases, with 15 bases sitting between them. Germline loops: CDR1 SEHNR, CDR2 FQNEAQ (reference sequence). Original processing notes: Estimates of nucleated cell counts were drawn from the amplification of reference gene primers. Here immunoSEQ multiplex PCR was the method, and the copy in TCRdb shows in-frame clones only, minus some. For V, J and clone size, that table is used; D and trimming come from the DNA. Here the sample spans more than 130,000 clones, around nine tenths being singletons. These data come from a study of blood T cell repertoires in COVID-19. At the level of the study: The cDNA or gDNA used as material had been derived from T cells, B-cell-depleted T cells, or PBMCs.

The sample taken for sequencing was peripheral blood. The chain couples TRBV7-9 to TRBJ1-1, with unresolved D. The clonotype originates from a woman between 40 and 50 years old with acute or convalescent COVID-19. CDR3 sequence reads: CASSLSLKLTEAFF. As DNA, the CDR3 is TGTGCCAGCAGCCTAAGCTTGAAACTGACTGAAGCTTTCTTT.